These 23 T cell receptor beta chains were sequenced from one sample in a study of shared clonotypes between healthy human individuals. The repertoire was sequenced with immunoSEQ multiplex PCR; TCRdb's copy has only in-frame clones and lacks some. The sample has 2,100,000 or so clones, roughly 95% seen once; the top ten hold roughly 0.13%. Source material: naive CD4+ T cells sorted from blood. As for subset: CD45RA+ positively selected. The receptors derive from a man aged 18 to 30 in good health.

The J gene is TRBJ2-2, the V gene TRBV9, with D perhaps TRBD1 or TRBD2 (7 bases each). The ends were cut back, 0 bases at V and 3 bases at J, with 15 bases in the middle. Germline V gene data show CDR1 as SGDLS and CDR2 as YYNGEE. This CDR3 is 17 amino acids long. The CDR3 here is CASSVGSTGRDTGELFF. CDR3 in DNA: TGTGCCAGCAGCGTAGGGTCGACAGGGAGGGACACCGGGGAGCTGTTTTTT.

The chain links TRBV5-1 to TRBJ2-2; 8 bases are a match to TRBD2. Germline CDR1 and CDR2: SGHRS and YFSETQ. V shed 0 bases, J shed 3 bases, and the junction held 7 bases outside the gene matches. CDR3 size: 17 residues. CDR3 in amino acids: CASSLDPAGAHTGELFF. CDR3 nucleotide sequence: TGCGCCAGCAGCTTGGACCCAGCGGGAGCGCACACCGGGGAGCTGTTTTTT.

The chain carries TRBV7-2 and TRBJ2-3; 11 nucleotides line up with TRBD2. The CDR3 spans 18 residues. The V segment lost 0 bases and the J segment 0 bases; nucleotides outside the gene matches: 5. Germline V lookup: CDR1 SGHTA, CDR2 FQGNSA. The CDR3 here is CASSLAPTSGTSTDTQYF. DNA for the CDR3: TGTGCCAGCAGCTTAGCCCCGACTAGCGGGACTAGCACAGATACGCAGTATTTT.

This clone occurred once. V is TRBV5-1 and J is TRBJ1-4; D possibly corresponds to TRBD1 (5 bases). V was shortened by 4 bases and J by 8 bases, with 21 bases between the two germline ends. Germline-derived CDR1 and CDR2 are SGHRS and YFSETQ. The CDR3 totals 16 residues. The CDR3 DNA is TGCGCCAGCAGCCCGGGGCTCCGGGAAACGGGGGAAAAACTGTTTTTT. Protein product: CASSPGLRETGEKLFF.

The chain recombines TRBV7-2 with TRBJ2-2; D gene ambiguous. V gave up 3 bases and J gave up 6 bases, with 5 bases separating them. This CDR3 contains 12 residues. Germline V gene lookup returns CDR1 SGHTA and CDR2 FQGNSA. CDR3 in amino acids: CASSFDAGELFF. CDR3 nucleotide sequence: TGTGCCAGCAGCTTTGACGCCGGGGAGCTGTTTTTT.

The chain couples TRBV19 to TRBJ2-2, with D tentatively TRBD1 (5 bases). The V end lost 5 bases, the J end lost 0 bases, and 7 bases lay between the germline ends. The CDR3 is made up of 14 amino acids. The germline CDR1 and CDR2 sequences are LNHDA and SQIVND (reference sequence). CDR3 sequence reads: CASSPGPNTGELFF. CDR3 in DNA: TGTGCCAGTAGTCCAGGGCCGAACACCGGGGAGCTGTTTTTT.

CDR3 in DNA: TGTGCCAGCAGAGACGACAGGGGGCTATATGGCTACACCTTC. Its translation is CASRDDRGLYGYTF. The chain couples TRBV6-5 to TRBJ1-2; 10 bases align to TRBD1. The germline CDR1 and CDR2 sequences are MNHEY and SVGAGI. CDR3 length equals 14 residues. J was trimmed by 5 bases and V by 6 bases; bases with no gene match: 6.

The V gene is TRBV27, the J gene TRBJ2-1, with D hard to call. The CDR3 covers 11 residues. From germline, CDR1 is MNHEY and CDR2 SMNVEV (reference sequence). The V end was cut by 4 bases, the J end by 10 bases, with 8 bases between. CDR3 nucleotide sequence: TGTGCCAGCAGTTCTATGGGGGAGCAGTTCTTC. Protein product: CASSSMGEQFF.

V usage is TRBV28 and J usage is TRBJ2-7; no clear D. V lost 4 bases and J 2 bases, leaving 12 bases between the germline ends. The CDR3 has 14 amino acids. CDR1 is MDHEN and CDR2 is SYDVKM in the germline V gene. The CDR3 spells CASSSGDRPYEQYF. The CDR3 DNA follows: TGTGCCAGCAGTTCAGGAGACCGTCCCTACGAGCAGTACTTC.

The chain uses TRBV7-9 and TRBJ1-3; a weak D match, TRBD1 (6 bases). Germline V gene lookup returns CDR1 SEHNR and CDR2 FQNEAQ (reference sequence). Trimming shortened V by 4 bases and J by 3 bases, and 13 bases separated the two germline ends. This CDR3 comprises 15 residues. For the CDR3, the DNA is TGTGCCAGCAGCTCCACAGGGAACATTGGAAACACCATATATTTT. Its translation: CASSSTGNIGNTIYF.

The chain combines TRBV29-1 with TRBJ1-1; D unclear. Germline CDR1 SQVTM, CDR2 ANQGSEA. This CDR3 region has 13 residues. V lost 4 bases to trimming and J lost 0 bases, with 9 bases between them. CDR3 residues: CSVGLTMNTEAFF. The CDR3 bases are TGCAGCGTTGGTTTGACCATGAACACTGAAGCTTTCTTT.

V is TRBV11-3 and J is TRBJ2-7, with D possibly TRBD1 on 6 matching bases. Trimming cost V 0 bases and J 6 bases, with 9 bases left between them. This CDR3 is built from 13 residues. CDR1 is SGHNT, CDR2 YENEEA, per germline. DNA of the CDR3: TGTGCCAGCAGCTTAGACACAGGGAGCGAGCAGTACTTC. Residues: CASSLDTGSEQYF.

The chain joins TRBV10-3 to TRBJ2-7; the D gene is possibly TRBD2 (6 bases). Trimming removed 3 bases from V and 6 bases from J, with 18 bases in between. There are 15 residues in the CDR3. Germline V lookup: CDR1 ENHRY, CDR2 SYGVKD. CDR3 in DNA: TGTGCCATCAGTGACTCTAACAGACTAGAAGGCGAGCAGTACTTC. Its protein is CAISDSNRLEGEQYF.

This sequence joins TRBV5-1 and TRBJ2-5, with a weak D call TRBD2 (6 bases). The CDR3 totals 16 residues. The germline CDR1 and CDR2 sequences are SGHRS and YFSETQ. Trimming pared 1 base from V and 1 base from J, leaving 14 bases between. CDR3 sequence reads: CASSLYGGLIQETQYF. The DNA for the CDR3 is TGCGCCAGCAGCTTGTATGGAGGGCTCATCCAAGAGACCCAGTACTTC.

The chain joins TRBV11-3 to TRBJ2-1; D gene uncertain. Trimming pared 1 base from V and 5 bases from J, leaving 18 bases between. Germline lookup yields CDR1 SGHNT and CDR2 YENEEA. The CDR3 contains 17 residues. The CDR3 sequence is CASSLGDWLGLDNEQFF. In nucleotides, the CDR3 is TGTGCCAGCAGCTTAGGTGATTGGCTAGGTCTCGACAATGAGCAGTTCTTC.

The V and J genes are TRBV7-8 and TRBJ1-5; TRBD1 matches 7 bases. Germline CDR1 and CDR2: SGHVS and FQNEAQ. The CDR3 runs 13 residues. V lost 5 bases and J lost 7; bases outside the gene matches: 5. The CDR3 DNA is TGTGCCAGCAGCCTGGGACAGCAACAGCCCCAGCATTTT. Its translation is CASSLGQQQPQHF.

This chain joins TRBV4-3 and TRBJ1-5; no firm D call. Germline CDR1 is LGHNA and CDR2 is YSLEER. Deletions cut 0 bases from V and 6 bases from J, with 6 bases between. The CDR3 contains 13 residues. The CDR3 sequence: CASSQETGQPQHF. CDR3 nucleotide sequence: TGCGCCAGCAGCCAAGAGACGGGTCAGCCCCAGCATTTT.

This chain links TRBV10-3 with TRBJ2-3; D remains ambiguous. The V end was cut by 4 bases, the J end by 0 bases, with 11 bases between. The CDR3 sequence is 15 residues long. Germline assignment: CDR1 ENHRY and CDR2 SYGVKD. The CDR3: CAISGNLLSTDTQYF. The CDR3 region has the DNA TGTGCCATCAGTGGTAACCTTTTGAGCACAGATACGCAGTATTTT.

The gene calls are TRBV5-6 and TRBJ2-5; TRBD1 agrees at 9 bases. Germline-derived CDR1 and CDR2 are SGHDT and YYEEEE. Losses at the gene ends were 3 bases for V and 5 bases for J; bases not matched to a gene: 11. The CDR3 totals 16 residues. In nucleotides, the CDR3 is TGTGCCAGCAGCTCGCCCCCCGGGACAGGGCTTGAGACCCAGTACTTC. Translating it yields CASSSPPGTGLETQYF. Complete variable domain (other parts from reference TRBV5-6 and TRBJ2-5): DAGVTQSPTHLIKTRGQQVTLRCSPKSGHDTVSWYQQALGQGPQFIFQYYEEEERQRGNFPDRFSGHQFPNYSSELNVNALLLGDSALYLCASSSPPGTGLETQYFGPGTRLLVL.

The chain joins TRBV30 to TRBJ2-7; TRBD2 matches at 8 bases. Germline V gene sequence: CDR1 GTSNPN, CDR2 SVGIG (reference sequence). The V gene end was trimmed by 3 bases and the J gene end by 6 bases; junction bases not matched to a gene: 7. The CDR3 covers 13 residues. The CDR3 spells CAWSGGARTEQYF. Here the CDR3 DNA reads TGTGCCTGGAGCGGGGGGGCTCGGACCGAGCAGTACTTC.

The chain joins TRBV5-4 to TRBJ1-6; tentatively, D is TRBD1 (5 bases). Germline CDR1 is SGHNT and CDR2 is YYREEE (reference sequence). Between the trimmed V and J ends, which lost 6 bases and 6 bases, there was a span of 13 bases. This CDR3 contains 14 residues. CDR3 sequence: CASTSSRVNSPLHF. The CDR3, as DNA: TGTGCCAGCACCTCCAGCAGGGTTAATTCACCCCTCCACTTT.

The CDR3 spells CASSLGQGTDGYTF. DNA of the CDR3: TGCGCCAGCAGCTTGGGACAGGGAACAGATGGCTACACCTTC. V gene TRBV5-1 combines with J gene TRBJ1-2, with 7 bases aligning to TRBD1. The CDR3 sequence is 14 residues long. The V gene's germline CDR1 is SGHRS and CDR2 YFSETQ. J lost 6 bases, V lost 0 bases, and 5 bases had no gene match.

The V and J genes are TRBV27 and TRBJ2-7; possible D gene TRBD1, 6 bases. There are 16 residues in the CDR3. Germline lookup yields CDR1 MNHEY and CDR2 SMNVEV (reference sequence). The V end was cut by 8 bases, the J end by 4 bases, with 24 bases between. The DNA of the CDR3 is TGTGCCAGCTCAAAGGGGCAGGGGCGGTCGGTATACGAGCAGTACTTC. It specifies CASSKGQGRSVYEQYF.